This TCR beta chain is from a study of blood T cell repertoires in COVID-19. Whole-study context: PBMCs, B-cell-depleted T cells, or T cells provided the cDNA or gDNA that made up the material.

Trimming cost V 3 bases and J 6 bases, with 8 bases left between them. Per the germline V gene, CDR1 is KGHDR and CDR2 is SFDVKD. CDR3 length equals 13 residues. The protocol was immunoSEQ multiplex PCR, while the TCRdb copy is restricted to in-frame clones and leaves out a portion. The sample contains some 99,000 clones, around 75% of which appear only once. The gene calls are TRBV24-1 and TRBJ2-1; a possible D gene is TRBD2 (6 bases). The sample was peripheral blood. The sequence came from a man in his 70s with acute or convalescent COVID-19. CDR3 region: CATSDTTSNEQFF. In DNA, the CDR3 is TGTGCCACCAGTGATACGACTAGCAATGAGCAGTTCTTC.